Below, 15 T cell receptor beta chains from the same sample are listed, as sequenced in a study of cytomegalovirus exposure and HLA in healthy donors. Vbeta (60) and Jbeta (13) primers were used in the PCR. Clones were sequenced by immunoSEQ multiplex PCR, and TCRdb holds only the in-frame ones, with some missing. This sample has 85,000 to 130,000 clones, with approximately 80% found just once. Sequencing was done on a sample of PBMCs. All receptors come from a man between 60 and 75 years old in good health and CMV-seronegative.

The V and J genes are TRBV18 and TRBJ2-5; D is possibly TRBD1 (6 bases). V gave up 2 bases and J gave up 4 bases, with 17 bases separating them. CDR1 is KGHSH and CDR2 is LQKENI in the germline V gene. The CDR3 is 16 amino acids. In DNA, the CDR3 is TGTGCCAGCTCACCATCAGGTGGGGGCGGTGGAGAGACCCAGTACTTC. Its protein is CASSPSGGGGGETQYF. The whole variable domain, remainder taken from reference TRBV18 and TRBJ2-5, is NAGVMQNPRHLVRRRGQEARLRCSPMKGHSHVYWYRQLPEEGLKFMVYLQKENIIDESGMPKERFSAEFPKEGPSILRIQQVVRGDSAAYFCASSPSGGGGGETQYFGPGTRLLVL.

J is TRBJ2-1 and V is TRBV12-5, with TRBD2 matching over 9 bases. The CDR3 is 16 residues long. Trimming removed 6 bases from V and 0 bases from J; junction bases left unmatched: 6. Germline lookup yields CDR1 LGHNT and CDR2 FRNRAP. The CDR3 region is CASGRGGAISYNEQFF. CDR3 nucleotide sequence: TGTGCTAGTGGCCGCGGGGGGGCGATCTCCTACAATGAGCAGTTCTTC.

The rearrangement joins TRBV6-5 to TRBJ2-5, with a weak D call TRBD1 (5 bases). V was cut by 4 bases and J by 7 bases, with 16 bases left in between. The length of the CDR3 is 14 residues. Germline V gene lookup returns CDR1 MNHEY and CDR2 SVGAGI. The CDR3 sequence: CASSSFREGATQYF. CDR3 coding DNA: TGTGCCAGCAGTTCCTTCAGGGAAGGGGCGACCCAGTACTTC.

The rearrangement joins TRBV6-4 to TRBJ2-3; 8 bases align to TRBD2. V lost 4 bases and J lost 0; bases outside the gene matches: 6. Germline loops: CDR1 MRHNA, CDR2 SNTAGT. The CDR3 contains 16 residues. The CDR3 spells CASSAEAGVSTDTQYF. CDR3 in DNA: TGTGCCAGCAGTGCCGAAGCGGGGGTCAGCACAGATACGCAGTATTTT.

This clone was found a few times. The V and J genes are TRBV6-4 and TRBJ2-3; TRBD2 aligns across 14 bases. CDR1 is MRHNA, CDR2 SNTAGT, per germline. This CDR3 is built from 16 residues. V lost 6 bases to trimming and J lost 5 bases; unmatched junction nucleotides: 7. The CDR3 sequence: CASSPTSGGAEDTQYF. CDR3 DNA sequence: TGTGCCAGCAGCCCGACTAGCGGGGGGGCTGAAGATACGCAGTATTTT.

The V call is TRBV28, the J call TRBJ2-3; weak D call: TRBD1 (5 bases). With 5 bases removed from V and 1 base from J, the gap between germline ends came to 10 bases. The CDR3 has 14 amino acids. Germline CDR1 is MDHEN and CDR2 is SYDVKM. The CDR3 nucleotides are TGTGCCAGCAGTGTCCAGGGTCGCACAGATACGCAGTATTTT. This translates into CASSVQGRTDTQYF. Based on the CDR3 plus reference TRBV28 and TRBJ2-3, the full variable domain is DVKVTQSSRYLVKRTGEKVFLECVQDMDHENMFWYRQDPGLGLRLIYFSYDVKMKEKGDIPEGYSVSREKKERFSLILESASTNQTSMYLCASSVQGRTDTQYFGPGTRLTVL.

The genes are TRBV29-1 and TRBJ2-2; maybe TRBD2 (5 bases). V lost 1 base to trimming and J lost 1 base, with 10 bases between them. The CDR3 has 15 residues. Germline CDR1 SQVTM, CDR2 ANQGSEA. In DNA form, the CDR3 reads TGCAGCGTTGAAGTAGCAGCGGTGAACACCGGGGAGCTGTTTTTT. Residues: CSVEVAAVNTGELFF.

The V gene is TRBV2, the J gene TRBJ1-1, with TRBD1 identical over 9 bases. V lost 7 bases to trimming and J lost 3 bases; unmatched junction nucleotides: 3. There are 13 residues in the CDR3. Germline CDR1 is SNHLY and CDR2 is FYNNEI. The CDR3 nucleotides are TGTGCCAGCACGGACAGGGGATACACTGAAGCTTTCTTT. It translates to CASTDRGYTEAFF.

The V call is TRBV7-8, the J call TRBJ2-1, with 10 bases matching TRBD2. Per germline, CDR1 SGHVS and CDR2 FQNEAQ. CDR3 length: 17 amino acids. Trimming removed 2 bases from V and 7 bases from J; junction bases left unmatched: 11. The CDR3 spells CASSLSPSGGPGNEQFF. DNA of the CDR3: TGTGCCAGCAGCTTATCGCCTAGCGGGGGCCCGGGGAATGAGCAGTTCTTC.

The chain joins TRBV9 to TRBJ2-3; the D gene is possibly TRBD2 (6 bases). V lost 4 bases and J lost 5, with 14 bases in between. CDR1 SGDLS and CDR2 YYNGEE come from the germline V gene. There are 14 residues in the CDR3. The chain's CDR3 is CASSPRGEEDTQYF. CDR3 coding DNA: TGTGCCAGCAGCCCGCGCGGGGAAGAAGATACGCAGTATTTT.

The J gene is TRBJ1-3, the V gene TRBV29-1; possibly TRBD1 for D (6 bases). The germline CDR1 and CDR2 sequences are SQVTM and ANQGSEA. Trimming took 4 bases from V and 2 from J, leaving 12 bases between them. This CDR3 is built from 14 residues. The CDR3 DNA reads as TGCAGCGTTGCCCGGGGGGGGCCTGGAAACACCATATATTTT. This gives the protein CSVARGGPGNTIYF. Looking up the rest from reference TRBV29-1 and TRBJ1-3 gives the full variable domain: SAVISQKPSRDICQRGTSLTIQCQVDSQVTMMFWYRQQPGQSLTLIATANQGSEATYESGFVIDKFPISRPNLTFSTLTVSNMSPEDSSIYLCSVARGGPGNTIYFGEGSWLTVV.

This clone turned up a few times. This chain uses TRBV6-5 with TRBJ1-3; D call uncertain. CDR1 MNHEY and CDR2 SVGAGI come from the germline V gene. Trimming took off 3 bases at V and 0 bases at J, with 9 bases between the two ends. The CDR3 runs 15 residues. Here the CDR3 reads CASSYYGSSGNTIYF. CDR3 in DNA: TGTGCCAGCAGTTATTACGGTAGCTCTGGAAACACCATATATTTT.

J is TRBJ1-2 and V is TRBV5-1; 7 bases are a match to TRBD1. Trimming at V came to 4 bases and at J to 8 bases, leaving 8 bases not matched to a gene. The germline V gene has CDR1 SGHRS and CDR2 YFSETQ. The CDR3 extends over 13 amino acids. CDR3 sequence: CASSHETGQGYTF. The CDR3 DNA reads as TGCGCCAGCAGCCACGAGACAGGGCAGGGCTACACCTTC.

This clone occurred once. In nucleotides, the CDR3 is TGTGCCAGCAGCCCGGGAGATAGGTCCTACGAGCAGTACGTC. Its translation is CASSPGDRSYEQYV. The rearrangement joins TRBV28 to TRBJ2-7, with D maybe TRBD2 (6 bases). This CDR3 contains 14 residues. Deletions cut 6 bases from V and 1 base from J, with 13 bases between. The germline CDR1 and CDR2 sequences are MDHEN and SYDVKM.

This chain links TRBV4-1 with TRBJ2-1; 14 nucleotides line up with TRBD2. The J segment lost 4 bases and the V segment lost 4 bases, leaving 3 bases of the junction unmatched. Germline lookup yields CDR1 MGHRA and CDR2 YSYEKL. CDR3 length equals 16 residues. CDR3 sequence reads: CASSLRTSGGYNEQFF. The CDR3, as DNA: TGCGCCAGCAGCCTTCGGACTAGCGGGGGGTACAATGAGCAGTTCTTC.